This T cell receptor (beta chain) originates from a study of T cells in Graves' hyperthyroidism and ophthalmopathy. The germline CDR1 and CDR2 sequences are MNHEY and SMNVEV (reference sequence). V lost 1 base and J lost 6; bases outside the gene matches: 5. CDR3 length equals 14 residues. Study findings and constraints: The majority of expanded thyroid clonotypes above 0.001 also appeared in blood.

This clonotype was seen ten or more times. Its specificity is not known. The hyperthyroidism was newly diagnosed and had lasted under 2 months; the patients were aged 18 to 65. It was uncontrolled infection, other autoimmune disease, pregnancy or lactation that excluded patients. Clinicians diagnosed patients from clinical symptoms, serum thyroxine and TRAb, thyroid ultrasound and orbital computed tomography. Amplification of TCR beta CDR3 regions used RNA as the template. When the TCR CDR3 underwent first-round RT-PCR, the HTBI primer set was used. TCRdb itself ran the multiplex PCR reads through MiXCR, one entry per CDR3 protein. The sample lists about 690,000 distinct CDR3 sequences, roughly 17% occurring once.

The TCR sequence derives from a man in his forties or fifties with Graves' hyperthyroidism. The chain has TRBV27 and TRBJ2-7; 8 nucleotides line up with TRBD2. The sequencing input was blood. DNA for the CDR3: TGTGCCAGCAGTTTATTGGCGGGAGGTTTCGAGCAGTACTTC. This sequence encodes CASSLLAGGFEQYF.